This T cell receptor (beta chain) was captured by sequencing in a study of cytomegalovirus exposure and HLA in healthy donors. The CDR3 is 18 amino acids. CDR1 is SGHDN and CDR2 is FVKESK in the germline V gene. V lost 3 bases to trimming and J lost 2 bases; unmatched junction nucleotides: 13. The table came from immunoSEQ multiplex PCR; TCRdb's copy has only in-frame clones and leaves some out. The table shows about 170,000 clones, with 86% occurring only once. The TCR was taken from a woman aged 18-29 years in good health and CMV-seronegative. This rearrangement joins TRBV14 to TRBJ2-3; TRBD2 agrees at 8 bases. Input material: PBMCs. The CDR3 sequence: CASSHRFPSGRYTDTQYF. The CDR3 bases are TGTGCCAGCAGCCATCGGTTTCCTAGCGGGCGATACACAGATACGCAGTATTTT.